Below, 22 T cell receptor beta chains from the same sample are listed, as sequenced in a study of blood T cell repertoires in COVID-19. The assay was immunoSEQ multiplex PCR, and TCRdb's table has in-frame clones only and misses some. The table lists 300,000 to 400,000 clones, 88% of them singletons. The sequenced sample consisted of PBMCs or T cells enriched from blood (not recorded which). The receptors were sampled from a woman younger than 45 with acute COVID-19.

This clone has a handful of counts. The V gene is TRBV23-1, the J gene TRBJ1-2; D is ambiguous. TRBV23-1 is assigned to the ORF class and has an uncertain function. CDR3 size: 16 residues. Trimming took 0 bases from V and 4 from J, leaving 15 bases between them. Here the CDR3 reads CASSQSPSLASYGYTF. The CDR3 nucleotides read TGCGCCAGCAGTCAATCCCCCTCCCTTGCTAGCTATGGCTACACCTTC.

The chain has TRBV20-1 and TRBJ1-4; no clear D. This CDR3 contains 14 residues. Trimming cost V 3 bases and J 5 bases, with 13 bases left between them. Germline CDR1 reads DFQATT; CDR2 reads SNEGSKA (reference sequence). The DNA of the CDR3 is TGCAGTGCTAGTCCGCGCGGTGGAAATGAAAAACTGTTTTTT. This sequence encodes CSASPRGGNEKLFF.

This sequence joins TRBV12-3 or TRBV12-4 and TRBJ1-6; no definite D call. Between the trimmed V and J ends, which lost 0 bases and 7 bases, there was a span of 4 bases. CDR3 length: 13 amino acids. CDR3 nucleotide sequence: TGTGCCAGCAGTTTAGCCCCAAATTCACCCCTCCACTTT. Its translation is CASSLAPNSPLHF.

The chain uses TRBV2 and TRBJ1-1, with 9 bases lining up with TRBD1. The CDR3 extends over 13 amino acids. V was pared by 6 bases and J by 8 bases, with 7 bases of the junction left unmatched. Germline assignment: CDR1 SNHLY and CDR2 FYNNEI. The CDR3 loop is CASRTQGASEAFF. The DNA for the CDR3 is TGTGCCAGCAGAACACAGGGGGCGTCGGAAGCTTTCTTT.

The V and J genes are TRBV9 and TRBJ1-4; the D gene is possibly TRBD1 (6 bases). The germline CDR1 and CDR2 sequences are SGDLS and YYNGEE. CDR3 length: 14 residues. Between the trimmed V and J ends, which lost 0 bases and 8 bases, there was a span of 11 bases. CDR3 sequence: CASSVGGRGEKLFF. The CDR3 DNA reads TGTGCCAGCAGCGTAGGGGGGCGCGGAGAAAAACTGTTTTTT.

The chain uses TRBV19 and TRBJ1-2; D unresolved. V lost 5 bases to trimming and J lost 0 bases, with 16 bases between them. The CDR3 runs 16 residues. CDR1 is LNHDA, CDR2 SQIVND, per germline (reference sequence). CDR3 nucleotides: TGTGCCAGTAGTCTCACGAGGGCCTCGACTAACTATGGCTACACCTTC. Its protein product is CASSLTRASTNYGYTF.

This chain joins TRBV11-3 and TRBJ2-1; no definite D call. The CDR3 length is 13 residues. Trimming stripped 1 base from V and 5 bases from J, with 6 bases between. Germline V CDR1 and CDR2: SGHNT, YENEEA. Written as DNA, the CDR3 is TGTGCCAGCAGCTTAGTCGCAGACAATGAGCAGTTCTTC. As protein: CASSLVADNEQFF.

This clone was picked up one time. This chain links TRBV19 with TRBJ1-4; maybe TRBD1 (5 bases). V was shortened by 7 bases and J by 8 bases, with 14 bases between the two germline ends. Germline V lookup: CDR1 LNHDA, CDR2 SQIVND (reference sequence). The CDR3 length is 13 residues. The CDR3 coding sequence is TGTGCCAGTAAAGGGGCCGGAGGGGAAAAACTGTTTTTT. As protein: CASKGAGGEKLFF.

This sequence joins TRBV19 and TRBJ1-1, with 7 bases lining up with TRBD1. This CDR3 has 15 residues. The ends lost 4 bases at V and 3 bases at J; junction bases unmatched: 8. From germline, CDR1 is LNHDA and CDR2 SQIVND (reference sequence). CDR3 bases: TGTGCCAGTAGTACGGACAGGTATTCCCACACTGAAGCTTTCTTT. Residues: CASSTDRYSHTEAFF.

The chain links TRBV3-1 (or the pseudogene TRBV3-2) to TRBJ2-5; 9 bases are a match to TRBD1. The CDR3 is 17 residues long. The ends lost 4 bases at V and 2 bases at J; junction bases unmatched: 11. CDR1 and CDR2 from the germline V gene are LGHDT and YNNKEL (reference sequence). DNA of the CDR3: TGTGCCAGCAGCCCCCGTATAACAGGGGGCGTACAAGAGACCCAGTACTTC. It encodes CASSPRITGGVQETQYF.

The rearrangement links TRBV20-1 to TRBJ1-1; perhaps TRBD1 as D (5 bases). V lost 4 bases and J 8 bases, leaving 11 bases between the germline ends. Germline V lookup: CDR1 DFQATT, CDR2 SNEGSKA (reference sequence). The CDR3 totals 11 residues. CDR3: CSAIRGTEAFF. Here the CDR3 DNA reads TGCAGTGCTATTAGGGGTACCGAAGCTTTCTTT.

The V and J genes are TRBV12-5 and TRBJ1-2; a possible D gene is TRBD1 (5 bases). Trimming took off 6 bases at V and 6 bases at J, with 20 bases between the two ends. This CDR3 comprises 15 residues. From germline, CDR1 is LGHNT and CDR2 FRNRAP. The CDR3: CASGPGWGGVDGYTF. For the CDR3, the DNA is TGTGCTAGTGGACCCGGTTGGGGGGGGGTCGATGGCTACACCTTC. Supplemented by reference TRBV12-5 and TRBJ1-2, the full variable domain reads DARVTQTPRHKVTEMGQEVTMRCQPILGHNTVFWYRQTMMQGLELLAYFRNRAPLDDSGMPKDRFSAEMPDATLATLKIQPSEPRDSAVYFCASGPGWGGVDGYTFGSGTRLTVV.

This clone was observed a handful of times. The chain is built from TRBV4-1 and TRBJ1-5; D ambiguous. The CDR3 totals 14 residues. CDR1 is MGHRA and CDR2 is YSYEKL in the germline V gene. Trimming shortened V by 2 bases and J by 7 bases, and 12 bases separated the two germline ends. The CDR3 DNA follows: TGCGCCAGCAGCCAAACCGGGGTGAGCCAGCCCCAGCATTTT. Protein: CASSQTGVSQPQHF.

The chain is built from TRBV5-1 and TRBJ1-2; maybe TRBD1 (5 bases). Germline V gene data show CDR1 as SGHRS and CDR2 as YFSETQ. V gave up 0 bases and J gave up 4 bases, with 13 bases separating them. This CDR3 has 15 residues. The CDR3 loop is CASSLGGDGVYGYTF. The CDR3 DNA is TGCGCCAGCAGCTTGGGCGGGGACGGGGTCTATGGCTACACCTTC. Complete variable domain (other parts from reference TRBV5-1 and TRBJ1-2): KAGVTQTPRYLIKTRGQQVTLSCSPISGHRSVSWYQQTPGQGLQFLFEYFSETQRNKGNFPGRFSGRQFSNSRSEMNVSTLELGDSALYLCASSLGGDGVYGYTFGSGTRLTVV.

The CDR3 spells CASSPRMRTGWDEQYF. CDR3 nucleotide sequence: TGTGCCAGCAGCCCCCGTATGAGGACAGGGTGGGACGAGCAGTACTTC. The chain has TRBV7-6 and TRBJ2-7; 8 nucleotides align to TRBD1. The CDR3 runs 16 residues. Germline V gives CDR1 SGHVS, CDR2 FNYEAQ. The ends lost 5 bases at V and 5 bases at J; junction bases unmatched: 14. Full variable domain (rest looked up from reference TRBV7-6 and TRBJ2-7): GAGVSQSPRYKVTKRGQDVALRCDPISGHVSLYWYRQALGQGPEFLTYFNYEAQQDKSGLPNDRFSAERPEGSISTLTIQRTEQRDSAMYRCASSPRMRTGWDEQYFGPGTRLTVT.

The chain joins TRBV7-9 to TRBJ2-5, with 7 bases aligning to TRBD1. Germline V gene lookup returns CDR1 SEHNR and CDR2 FQNEAQ (reference sequence). V gave up 4 bases and J gave up 2 bases; unmatched junction bases: 1. The length of the CDR3 is 13 residues. CDR3 residues: CASSSRGQETQYF. The CDR3 bases are TGTGCCAGCAGCTCCAGGGGGCAAGAGACCCAGTACTTC.

The genes are TRBV18 and TRBJ2-2, with D perhaps matching TRBD1 (6 bases). Germline assignment: CDR1 KGHSH and CDR2 LQKENI. Trimming left V 3 bases short and J 2 bases short, with 10 bases between. This CDR3 spans 15 amino acids. CDR3 sequence (DNA): TGTGCCAGCTCACCCCAGGGGCTCAACACCGGGGAGCTGTTTTTT. This codes for CASSPQGLNTGELFF.

The chain combines TRBV5-1 with TRBJ2-1; 7 positions match TRBD1. The CDR3 length is 15 residues. Losses at the gene ends were 4 bases for V and 6 bases for J; bases not matched to a gene: 10. Germline CDR1 is SGHRS and CDR2 is YFSETQ. In DNA form, the CDR3 reads TGCGCCAGCAGCCCTGCGCAGGGGGTGGTCAATGAGCAGTTCTTC. Protein product: CASSPAQGVVNEQFF.

The chain couples TRBV5-1 to TRBJ2-7; 7 positions agree with TRBD1. The junction had 1 base not matched to a gene; V was cut back by 2 bases and J by 2 bases. CDR1 SGHRS and CDR2 YFSETQ come from the germline V gene. The CDR3 extends over 13 amino acids. In DNA, the CDR3 is TGCGCCAGCAGCTTTACAGGGGCCTACGAGCAGTACTTC. Translating it yields CASSFTGAYEQYF.

CDR3 nucleotides: TGTGCCAGCAGCGTGGGGACAGGGGGCTCTAACTATGGCTACACCTTC. This translates into CASSVGTGGSNYGYTF. The chain couples TRBV9 to TRBJ1-2, with TRBD1 identical over 12 bases. CDR1 is SGDLS, CDR2 YYNGEE, per germline. V shed 2 bases, J shed 0 bases, and the junction held 2 bases outside the gene matches. This CDR3 is built from 16 residues.

The CDR3 coding sequence is TGTGCCAGCAGCCCCTCAGCGAGCTCCTACGAGCAGTACTTC. Amino acid sequence: CASSPSASSYEQYF. This chain joins TRBV7-9 and TRBJ2-7, with no clear D. V lost 5 bases and J 0 bases, leaving 11 bases between the germline ends. The CDR3 extends over 14 amino acids. Germline lookup yields CDR1 SEHNR and CDR2 FQNEAQ (reference sequence).

This clone was seen a handful of times. The gene calls are TRBV3-1 (or the pseudogene TRBV3-2) and TRBJ2-1; no firm D call. Trimming pared 3 bases from V and 5 bases from J, leaving 11 bases between. Germline V gives CDR1 LGHDT, CDR2 YNNKEL (reference sequence). This CDR3 spans 14 amino acids. The CDR3 region has the DNA TGTGCCAGCAGCCACAACCCCTCGGACAATGAGCAGTTCTTC. It encodes CASSHNPSDNEQFF.